The 11 T cell receptor beta chains given below trace back to one sample, sequenced in a study of tumor-infiltrating lymphocytes in oesophageal squamous cell carcinoma. Using its own MiXCR run on the reads, TCRdb lists one record per CDR3 protein. The data show some 10,000 distinct CDR3 sequences, 50% to 65% seen once. The sample consisted of blood. These receptors all come from a female donor with esophageal squamous cell carcinoma.

There are a few counts of this clonotype. The chain has TRBV7-8 and TRBJ2-5; D not resolved. The V and J ends lost 2 bases and 9 bases respectively, with 13 bases between them. Germline values: CDR1 SGHVS, CDR2 FQNEAQ. CDR3 length equals 13 residues. The CDR3 bases are TGTGCCAGCAGCTTAATGCCCGATGGGCCCCAGTACTTC. Translated: CASSLMPDGPQYF. The variable domain in full, with the rest retrieved from reference TRBV7-8 and TRBJ2-5, is GAGVSQSPRYKVAKRGQDVALRCDPISGHVSLFWYQQALGQGPEFLTYFQNEAQLDKSGLPSDRFFAERPEGSVSTLKIQRTQQEDSAVYLCASSLMPDGPQYFGPGTRLLVL.

Many counts were recorded for this clonotype. The chain carries TRBV18 and TRBJ2-7; D is possibly TRBD1 or TRBD2 (5 bases each). Germline CDR1 reads KGHSH; CDR2 reads LQKENI. V dropped 3 bases and J dropped 7 bases, with 13 bases sitting between them. CDR3 size: 13 residues. CDR3 loop: CASSPRDGGEQYF. The CDR3 DNA is TGTGCCAGCTCACCCCGGGACGGCGGGGAGCAGTACTTC.

The genes are TRBV7-4 and TRBJ2-5; D gene ambiguous. The better agreement between TRBJ2-7 and the DNA end casts doubt on the J call. The CDR3 consists of 14 residues. CDR1 is SGHVT, CDR2 SQSDAQ, per germline. Here the CDR3 reads CASSLVGSSYEQYF. CDR3 DNA sequence: TGTGCCAGCAGCTTAGTCGGCAGCTCCTACGAGCAGTACTTC.

V is TRBV7-6 and J is TRBJ2-3; 10 nucleotides agree with TRBD1. CDR3 length: 15 residues. The V gene's germline CDR1 is SGHVS and CDR2 FNYEAQ. Trimming cost V 4 bases and J 3 bases; bases outside gene matches: 4. CDR3 residues: CASSSGQGVTDTQYF. The CDR3 nucleotides are TGTGCCAGCAGCTCTGGACAGGGGGTGACAGATACGCAGTATTTT.

V is TRBV12-3 or TRBV12-4 and J is TRBJ2-1; D uncertain. Between the trimmed V and J ends, which lost 5 bases and 4 bases, there was a span of 15 bases. This CDR3 comprises 15 residues. The CDR3 loop reads CASSPDQVRYNEQFF. The CDR3 bases are TGTGCCAGCAGTCCCGACCAAGTGAGATACAATGAGCAGTTCTTC.

This chain connects TRBV7-2 to TRBJ2-6; perhaps TRBD2 as D (6 bases). The DNA end is a closer match to TRBJ2-5, so the J assignment may be wrong. The CDR3 consists of 16 residues. Germline CDR1 SGHTA, CDR2 FQGNSA. CDR3 sequence: CASRIGFTSIQETQYF. The CDR3 DNA follows: TGTGCCAGCAGGATTGGGTTTACTAGCATACAAGAGACCCAGTACTTC.

The V gene is TRBV7-2, the J gene TRBJ2-5; 10 bases map to TRBD1. The assigned J gene may be wrong: the sequence end matches TRBJ2-7 better. Germline values: CDR1 SGHTA, CDR2 FQGNSA. CDR3 length: 14 residues. CDR3 protein: CASRSRDRGGEQYF. The DNA of the CDR3 is TGTGCCAGCAGGAGTCGGGACAGGGGTGGCGAGCAGTACTTC.

The chain couples TRBV5-1 to TRBJ2-5; D is possibly TRBD2 (7 bases). The J call may be faulty, since TRBJ2-1 better matches the DNA end. Germline V gene lookup returns CDR1 SGHRS and CDR2 YFSETQ. The CDR3 extends over 17 amino acids. The chain's CDR3 is CASSLVVAGKGDNEQFF. CDR3 sequence (DNA): TGCGCCAGCAGCTTGGTGGTAGCGGGTAAGGGGGACAATGAGCAGTTCTTC.

This clonotype occurred a few times. This chain connects TRBV6-1 to TRBJ2-7; D possibly uses TRBD1 or TRBD2 (5 bases each). The end of the DNA is better explained by TRBJ2-5, so the J call may be wrong. The CDR3 contains 14 residues. Germline-derived CDR1 and CDR2 are MNHNS and SASEGT. The CDR3 here is CASGISGHQETQYF. The CDR3 DNA reads TGTGCCAGCGGAATCTCGGGACACCAAGAGACCCAGTACTTC.

Ten or more counts support this clonotype. The genes are TRBV2 and TRBJ2-5, with 11 bases identical to TRBD1. The DNA end favors TRBJ2-7, so the J call may be wrong. CDR1 is SNHLY and CDR2 is FYNNEI in the germline V gene. The CDR3 has 14 amino acids. For the CDR3, the DNA is TGTGCCAGCAGGCGGGACAGGGGGTTAAGCGAGCAGTACTTC. Translation: CASRRDRGLSEQYF.

The rearrangement joins TRBV6-4 to TRBJ2-3; maybe TRBD2 (7 bases). The CDR3 covers 15 residues. Trimming cost V 5 bases and J 4 bases, with 16 bases left between them. Germline V gene sequence: CDR1 MRHNA, CDR2 SNTAGT. The CDR3 here is CASSKKGGGPDTQYF. In DNA form, the CDR3 reads TGTGCCAGCAGTAAAAAGGGGGGGGGGCCAGATACGCAGTATTTT.